Listed below are T cell receptor beta chains from one sample, sequenced in a study of shared clonotypes between healthy human individuals. Some clones are missing from TCRdb's copy, which holds only in-frame ones; the method was immunoSEQ multiplex PCR. The data show about 680,000 clones, about 92% seen once. The specimen was naive CD8+ T cells sorted from blood. The receptors come from a man in his thirties or forties in good health. CDR3s include the opening cysteine and the closing phenylalanine or tryptophan. The order of the fields is clone size, J gene, V gene, D gene, CDR3 DNA, CDR3 protein. D genes are given only for firm matches. A row's size may be missing; if present it is once, few, many or a size class.

- | TRBJ1-1 | TRBV11-2 | TRBD1 | TGTGCCAGCAGCTTAGCCTACAGGGGGCGCGGGACTGAAGCTTTCTTT | CASSLAYRGRGTEAFF
- | TRBJ1-2 | TRBV4-3 | TRBD1 | TGCGCCAGCAGCCTTGGACAGGGGAACTATGGCTACACCTTC | CASSLGQGNYGYTF
- | TRBJ2-5 | TRBV11-2 | - | TGTGCCAGCAGCCGTTTGGCAGAGCAAGAGACCCAGTACTTC | CASSRLAEQETQYF
- | TRBJ2-7 | TRBV27 | - | TGTGCCAGCAGTTTCGGGACCGGCTACGAGCAGTACTTC | CASSFGTGYEQYF
- | TRBJ2-2 | TRBV11-2 | - | TGTGCCAGCAGCTTAGAATGGGGGGCCGGGGAGCTGTTTTTT | CASSLEWGAGELFF
- | TRBJ2-5 | TRBV5-8 | - | TGTGACAGCTATACTTCGGGGCAGACACCCTTCGGGGGCCAAGAGACCCAGTACTTC | CDSYTSGQTPFGGQETQYF
- | TRBJ1-2 | TRBV7-8 | - | TGTGCCAGCAGCCGGGACTGGAGGGATGGCTACACCTTC | CASSRDWRDGYTF
- | TRBJ2-5 | TRBV10-3 | - | TGTGCCATCAGAGACCCCCTCGGAGAGACCCAGTACTTC | CAIRDPLGETQYF
- | TRBJ2-5 | TRBV9 | - | TGTGCCAGCAGCGTAGCGGGGGAGACCCAGTACTTC | CASSVAGETQYF
- | TRBJ2-7 | TRBV6-6 | - | TGTGCCAGCAGTTACTCGGAGAACTACGAGCAGTACTTC | CASSYSENYEQYF
- | TRBJ2-7 | TRBV11-2 | - | TGTGCCAGCAGCTTTACCGAGTCCTACGAGCAGTACTTC | CASSFTESYEQYF
- | TRBJ2-2 | TRBV9 | - | TGTGCCAGCAGCCTGACTACCGGGGAGCTGTTTTTT | CASSLTTGELFF
once | TRBJ2-1 | TRBV18 | - | TGTGCCAGCTCACCAGATTTGGGCCGGGACTTTTACAATGAGCAGTTCTTC | CASSPDLGRDFYNEQFF
- | TRBJ2-1 | TRBV7-3 | TRBD2 | TGTGCCAGCAGCGCTCAATGGGCTAGCGGAGACAATGAGCAGTTCTTC | CASSAQWASGDNEQFF
- | TRBJ2-5 | TRBV7-9 | - | TGTGCCAGCAGCCCATCAGTGGAGGTAAAAGAGACCCAGTACTTC | CASSPSVEVKETQYF
- | TRBJ2-3 | TRBV11-2 | - | TGTGCCAGCAGCTTAGATGTCCATGATACGCAGTATTTT | CASSLDVHDTQYF
- | TRBJ2-3 | TRBV7-9 | TRBD2 | TGTGCCAGCAACAAGGGACTAGGCAGCACAGATACGCAGTATTTT | CASNKGLGSTDTQYF
- | TRBJ1-4 | TRBV2 | - | TGTGCCAGCACTCAGTATTCAAGGGAAAAACTGTTTTTT | CASTQYSREKLFF
- | TRBJ2-2 | TRBV7-9 | - | TGTGCCAGCATGCTTCCGCCCGGGGAGCTGTTTTTT | CASMLPPGELFF
- | TRBJ2-1 | TRBV27 | - | TGTGCCAGCAGTTTAAGTAACCAGCGGAGGGGGGATGAGCAGTTCTTC | CASSLSNQRRGDEQFF
- | TRBJ2-1 | TRBV29-1 | - | TGCAGCGTTGTGGGGGGTTCCGTATACAATGAGCAGTTCTTC | CSVVGGSVYNEQFF
- | TRBJ2-7 | TRBV6-6 | - | TGTGCCTCGGTGGAGAGTTTGGGCTACGAGCAGTACTTC | CASVESLGYEQYF
- | TRBJ2-3 | TRBV7-9 | - | TGTGCCAGCAGCTTTGCGGGGTCGAGTCCAGATACGCAGTATTTT | CASSFAGSSPDTQYF
- | TRBJ2-3 | TRBV2 | - | TGTGCCAGCTCCGGTATGGCCAGGATGTTT | CASSGMARMF
- | TRBJ1-2 | TRBV9 | - | TGTGCCAGCAGGGACCGGGGGGGCTACACCTTC | CASRDRGGYTF
few | TRBJ1-4 | TRBV29-1 | - | TGCAGCGCGCTGTTCCCATGGACAGCGACTAATGAAAAACTGTTTTTT | CSALFPWTATNEKLFF